These 25 T cell receptor beta chains came from one sample sequenced in a study of T-cell memory formation after mild COVID-19. In TCRdb, the 5' RACE reads were re-called with MiXCR into one record per CDR3 protein. Of about 430,000 distinct CDR3 sequences in the sample, roughly 18% were seen once. Sequencing was carried out using PBMCs or a T cell subset sorted from them (not recorded which). These TCRs come from a young man who had mild COVID-19 (a few samples of this study predate the infection). Cell type and time point are not known.

This clonotype was counted at least ten times. The chain joins TRBV7-2 to TRBJ2-1; 13 positions match TRBD2. Germline V gene lookup returns CDR1 SGHTA and CDR2 FQGNSA. The CDR3 contains 15 residues. Trimming cost V 4 bases and J 5 bases; bases outside gene matches: 2. The CDR3 reads CASSWGLAGNNEQFF. The CDR3 DNA follows: TGTGCCAGCAGCTGGGGACTAGCGGGGAACAATGAGCAGTTCTTC.

This rearrangement joins TRBV7-2 to TRBJ2-3, with TRBD2 matching 10 bases. From germline, CDR1 is SGHTA and CDR2 FQGNSA. V shed 4 bases, J shed 0 bases, and the junction held 4 bases outside the gene matches. The CDR3 totals 16 residues. DNA for the CDR3: TGTGCCAGCAGCTCTCTAGCGGGGGTGAGCACAGATACGCAGTATTTT. This gives the protein CASSSLAGVSTDTQYF.

This clonotype was counted between two and nine times. The chain recombines TRBV9 with TRBJ1-3; a possible D gene is TRBD1 (6 bases). Trimming left V 0 bases short and J 4 bases short, with 11 bases between. This CDR3 has 15 amino acids. The germline gives CDR1 SGDLS, CDR2 YYNGEE. CDR3 amino acids: CASSVEQGVGNTIYF. Written as DNA, the CDR3 is TGTGCCAGCAGCGTAGAACAGGGTGTCGGAAACACCATATATTTT.

This chain connects TRBV6-5 to TRBJ2-7; D remains unclear. V lost 4 bases, J lost 6 bases, and 10 bases lay in between. Germline V gives CDR1 MNHEY, CDR2 SVGAGI. The CDR3 totals 12 residues. In DNA, the CDR3 is TGTGCCAGCAGTTCCTCGGTCGGCGAGCAGTACTTC. It translates to CASSSSVGEQYF.

The rearrangement uses TRBV5-1 and TRBJ1-1; a possible D gene is TRBD1 (5 bases). Trimming took off 2 bases at V and 4 bases at J, with 15 bases between the two ends. CDR1 is SGHRS, CDR2 YFSETQ, per germline. The CDR3 is made up of 15 amino acids. This CDR3 reads CASSLQANRGTEAFF. The CDR3 coding sequence is TGCGCCAGCAGCTTACAGGCCAATAGGGGCACTGAAGCTTTCTTT.

The rearrangement joins TRBV5-1 to TRBJ2-1, with D hard to call. The V end was cut by 0 bases, the J end by 5 bases, with 12 bases between. The CDR3 loop spans 15 amino acids. Looked up from germline, CDR1 is SGHRS and CDR2 is YFSETQ. The DNA for the CDR3 is TGCGCCAGCAGCTTGGATTGGACGCCGGACAATGAGCAGTTCTTC. It translates to CASSLDWTPDNEQFF.

The chain couples TRBV12-3 or TRBV12-4 to TRBJ1-3; D uncertain. V was shortened by 3 bases and J by 1 base, with 10 bases between the two germline ends. This CDR3 is 15 amino acids long. The CDR3 bases are TGTGCCAGCAGTTTTGTACGGACTTCTGGAAACACCATATATTTT. This sequence encodes CASSFVRTSGNTIYF.

The CDR3 loop reads CAITEPSTDTQYF. As DNA, the CDR3 is TGTGCCATCACCGAGCCTAGCACAGATACGCAGTATTTT. This chain connects TRBV10-3 to TRBJ2-3; no definite D call. Germline CDR1 is ENHRY and CDR2 is SYGVKD. The CDR3 extends over 13 amino acids. The germline V and J ends were trimmed by 7 bases and 0 bases, with 8 bases remaining between them.

Only one count was recorded for this clonotype. This chain links TRBV4-1 with TRBJ1-3; D is uncertain. Germline CDR1 is MGHRA and CDR2 is YSYEKL. Trimming shortened V by 5 bases and J by 7 bases, and 15 bases separated the two germline ends. The CDR3 runs 14 residues. Here the CDR3 reads CASSADEGTNTIYF. In DNA, the CDR3 is TGCGCCAGCAGCGCCGACGAGGGAACGAACACCATATATTTT.

This clonotype was seen only a few times. V gene TRBV20-1 combines with J gene TRBJ1-1; D call uncertain. Looked up from germline, CDR1 is DFQATT and CDR2 is SNEGSKA (reference sequence). The length of the CDR3 is 12 residues. V lost 2 bases, J lost 1 base, and 5 bases lay in between. The CDR3 bases are TGCAGTGCTAGATCGGGGAACACTGAAGCTTTCTTT. Translation gives CSARSGNTEAFF.

This rearrangement joins TRBV20-1 to TRBJ2-5, with 8 bases lining up with TRBD2. Germline assignment: CDR1 DFQATT and CDR2 SNEGSKA (reference sequence). Unmatched junction bases numbered 9, after V lost 5 bases and J lost 4 bases. This CDR3 is 14 amino acids long. The CDR3 bases are TGCAGTGCTCTTCTCGGGGGGGCAGGAGAGACCCAGTACTTC. This translates into CSALLGGAGETQYF.

V and J are TRBV12-3 or TRBV12-4 and TRBJ2-3, with 13 positions matching TRBD2. This CDR3 comprises 16 residues. Losses at the gene ends were 8 bases for V and 2 bases for J; bases not matched to a gene: 7. CDR3 nucleotide sequence: TGTGCCAGCCGCAGGACTAGCGGGGGCGACACAGATACGCAGTATTTT. Protein: CASRRTSGGDTDTQYF.

The chain uses TRBV20-1 and TRBJ1-2, with TRBD1 identical over 8 bases. Germline assignment: CDR1 DFQATT and CDR2 SNEGSKA (reference sequence). Trimming removed 5 bases from V and 6 bases from J; junction bases left unmatched: 5. The CDR3 totals 12 residues. The CDR3 nucleotides are TGCAGTGCTCCGGACAGGGACAATGGCTACACCTTC. This gives the protein CSAPDRDNGYTF.

This chain connects TRBV19 to TRBJ1-2; weak D call: TRBD1 (5 bases). The CDR3 covers 13 residues. With 6 bases removed from V and 2 bases from J, the gap between germline ends came to 10 bases. Germline loops: CDR1 LNHDA, CDR2 SQIVND (reference sequence). The CDR3 loop reads CASRPRGNYGYTF. The DNA of the CDR3 is TGTGCCAGTAGACCTCGGGGGAACTATGGCTACACCTTC.

The chain joins TRBV6-6 to TRBJ2-5; D is uncertain. This CDR3 spans 14 amino acids. The V end was cut by 6 bases, the J end by 5 bases, with 16 bases between. The germline CDR1 and CDR2 sequences are MNHNY and SVGAGI (reference sequence). CDR3 DNA sequence: TGTGCCAGCAGCCGCGTCGACCAGCTGGAGACCCAGTACTTC. This sequence encodes CASSRVDQLETQYF.

This clonotype was counted a few times. This sequence joins TRBV5-6 and TRBJ2-5, with D hard to call. The CDR3 is made up of 14 amino acids. The germline gives CDR1 SGHDT, CDR2 YYEEEE. The V end was cut by 4 bases, the J end by 5 bases, with 15 bases between. The chain's CDR3 is CASSPAKALETQYF. The CDR3 DNA is TGTGCCAGCAGCCCGGCAAAAGCGTTGGAGACCCAGTACTTC.

In this sample, this clonotype turned up a few times. This sequence joins TRBV9 and TRBJ1-4; no reliable D call. The germline V gene has CDR1 SGDLS and CDR2 YYNGEE. V was trimmed by 0 bases and J by 0 bases, leaving 6 bases between them. The CDR3 totals 15 residues. CDR3 protein: CASSVEAATNEKLFF. The CDR3 bases are TGTGCCAGCAGCGTAGAAGCTGCAACTAATGAAAAACTGTTTTTT.

This clonotype was seen repeatedly, ten times or more. V usage is TRBV3-1 and J usage is TRBJ1-1, with TRBD1 as a possible D gene (5 bases). Germline V gene lookup returns CDR1 LGHDT and CDR2 YNNKEL (reference sequence). V was clipped by 1 base and J by 5 bases, with 8 bases between them. The CDR3 totals 13 residues. For the CDR3, the DNA is TGTGCCAGCAGCCAAGTTGGGGGGACTGAAGCTTTCTTT. The encoded protein is CASSQVGGTEAFF. Drawing the rest from reference TRBV3-1 and TRBJ1-1, the complete variable domain is DTAVSQTPKYLVTQMGNDKSIKCEQNLGHDTMYWYKQDSKKFLKIMFSYNNKELIINETVPNRFSPKSPDKAHLNLHINSLELGDSAVYFCASSQVGGTEAFFGQGTRLTVV.

The CDR3 region is CASSPGGGNSGNTIYF. The CDR3, as DNA: TGTGCCAGCAGCCCAGGTGGGGGGAACTCTGGAAACACCATATATTTT. The chain uses TRBV7-2 and TRBJ1-3; TRBD1 is a possible D gene (5 bases). Trimming removed 5 bases at V and 0 bases at J, with 14 bases between. The CDR3 totals 16 residues. Germline-derived CDR1 and CDR2 are SGHTA and FQGNSA.

The rearrangement uses TRBV6-5 and TRBJ2-7, with TRBD1 as a possible D gene (5 bases). Trimming pared 5 bases from V and 7 bases from J, leaving 15 bases between. Germline CDR1 is MNHEY and CDR2 is SVGAGI. The CDR3 is 13 residues long. CDR3 sequence reads: CASSTPGSGEQYF. The DNA for the CDR3 is TGTGCCAGCAGTACCCCAGGGTCTGGAGAGCAGTACTTC.

The chain uses TRBV20-1 and TRBJ2-3; TRBD2 matches 13 bases. The CDR3 is 17 amino acids. Germline CDR1 DFQATT, CDR2 SNEGSKA (reference sequence). Trimming at V came to 6 bases and at J to 2 bases, leaving 11 bases not matched to a gene. The CDR3 DNA follows: TGCAGTGCCGACCCAACGACTAGCGGGGGGCCCACAGATACGCAGTATTTT. It yields the protein CSADPTTSGGPTDTQYF.

The rearrangement links TRBV20-1 to TRBJ2-5, with 14 bases fitting TRBD2. CDR1 and CDR2 (germline): DFQATT, SNEGSKA (reference sequence). Trimming at V came to 0 bases and at J to 5 bases, leaving 11 bases not matched to a gene. The CDR3 contains 18 residues. CDR3 in amino acids: CSARDWAGTSGGLETQYF. CDR3 coding DNA: TGCAGTGCTAGAGATTGGGCCGGGACTAGCGGGGGATTGGAGACCCAGTACTTC.

This clonotype was found a few times. In DNA, the CDR3 is TGCGCCAGCAGCAGGACCCGAGCTTGGGAATACGAGACCCAGTACTTC. This gives the protein CASSRTRAWEYETQYF. This sequence joins TRBV5-1 and TRBJ2-5; D ambiguous. V shed 4 bases and J shed 5 bases, with 21 bases lying between them. From germline, CDR1 is SGHRS and CDR2 YFSETQ. The CDR3 sequence is 16 residues long.

This clonotype was seen only a few times. V and J are TRBV6-2 or TRBV6-3 and TRBJ2-7; unclear D gene. Germline V CDR1 and CDR2: MNHEY, SVGEGT. This CDR3 comprises 15 residues. Trimming pared 5 bases from V and 1 base from J, leaving 15 bases between. The CDR3 DNA reads TGTGCCAGCAGTCTTGACCGCTCCTTTTCCTACGAGCAGTACTTC. Amino acids: CASSLDRSFSYEQYF.

There are a few counts of this clonotype. This chain uses TRBV7-2 with TRBJ1-1; D ambiguous. V lost 3 bases and J lost 3, with 8 bases in between. The CDR3 loop spans 13 amino acids. From germline, CDR1 is SGHTA and CDR2 FQGNSA. This CDR3 reads CASSFWIYTEAFF. The CDR3 coding sequence is TGTGCCAGCAGCTTTTGGATTTACACTGAAGCTTTCTTT.